These 14 T cell receptor beta chains were all obtained from the same sample, sequenced in a study of CD8 T cells in Susac syndrome. The RNA, about 0.45 to 1 ug, was put through reverse transcription using random hexamers. TCRdb called the immunoSEQ multiplex PCR reads again in MiXCR, with one record for every CDR3 protein. The repertoire holds a few hundred thousand distinct CDR3 sequences, with approximately 85% as singletons. The material sequenced was CD8+ T cells from PBMCs. Receptors originate from a human donor with multiple sclerosis.

The chain uses TRBV12-3 or TRBV12-4 and TRBJ2-7, with D maybe TRBD1 (5 bases). Trimming removed 2 bases at V and 5 bases at J, with 16 bases between. The CDR3 runs to 15 residues. The chain's CDR3 is CASSLTRSGLDEQYF. The CDR3 DNA reads as TGTGCCAGCAGTTTAACTCGGTCAGGGCTCGACGAGCAGTACTTC.

This chain connects TRBV7-2 to TRBJ1-1, with no clear D. With 2 bases removed from V and 1 base from J, the gap between germline ends came to 8 bases. Per the germline V gene, CDR1 is SGHTA and CDR2 is FQGNSA. This CDR3 has 14 residues. For the CDR3, the DNA is TGTGCCAGCAGCTTAAGGCGGCAGAACACTGAAGCTTTCTTT. This translates into CASSLRRQNTEAFF.

The gene calls are TRBV4-1 and TRBJ1-1; D is unresolved. The length of the CDR3 is 17 residues. The V end lost 1 base, the J end lost 3 bases, and 18 bases lay between the germline ends. Germline V gives CDR1 MGHRA, CDR2 YSYEKL. The CDR3 spells CASSQAHLGSRDTEAFF. The CDR3 region has the DNA TGCGCCAGCAGCCAAGCCCACTTGGGTTCTAGGGACACTGAAGCTTTCTTT.

This clonotype was seen just once. This chain joins TRBV4-1 and TRBJ2-7; D not resolved. Germline V lookup: CDR1 MGHRA, CDR2 YSYEKL. The CDR3 runs 14 residues. V gave up 0 bases and J gave up 5 bases, with 11 bases separating them. The CDR3 DNA reads as TGCGCCAGCAGCCAAGACACCCATGGGAACGAGCAGTACTTC. This translates into CASSQDTHGNEQYF.

This clonotype was counted between two and nine times. One end of the junction does not line up with germline, which may come from a read error. V gene TRBV4-1 combines with J gene TRBJ1-5; D is uncertain. The CDR3 has 13 amino acids. Germline V gene data show CDR1 as MGHRA and CDR2 as YSYEKL. This CDR3 is CASSQGSNQPQHF. The CDR3 DNA reads as TGTGCCAGCAGCCAAGGAAGCAATCAGCCCCAGCATTTT.

As regards this clonotype: One end of the junction fails to match germline, which may point to a read error. The chain carries TRBV28 and TRBJ1-1; TRBD1 might be the D (6 bases). CDR3 length: 16 amino acids. Looked up from germline, CDR1 is MDHEN and CDR2 is SYDVKM. CDR3 region: CAGSPIGSGASTEAFF. For the CDR3, the DNA is TGTGCCGGCAGTCCCATAGGGTCAGGGGCGTCCACTGAAGCTTTCTTT. The whole variable domain, remainder taken from reference TRBV28 and TRBJ1-1, is DVKVTQSSRYLVKRTGEKVFLECVQDMDHENMFWYRQDPGLGLRLIYFSYDVKMKEKGDIPEGYSVSREKKERFSLILESASTNQTSMYLCAGSPIGSGASTEAFFGQGTRLTVV.

The CDR3 DNA reads TGCGCCAGCAGCAAACTAGCGGGAGGAGTCTACGAGCAGTACTTC. It codes for CASSKLAGGVYEQYF. The rearrangement joins TRBV10-2 to TRBJ2-7; TRBD2 agrees at 12 bases. The CDR3 has 15 amino acids. Germline trimming cut 6 bases from V and 3 bases from J; bases unmatched to any gene: 6. Germline CDR1 WSHSY, CDR2 SAAADI.

The chain links TRBV29-1 to TRBJ2-7; 8 nucleotides match TRBD1. Unmatched junction bases numbered 8, after V lost 4 bases and J lost 3 bases. In germline, CDR1 is SQVTM, CDR2 ANQGSEA. CDR3 size: 14 residues. CDR3 protein: CSVGDRGEDYEQYF. The CDR3 nucleotides are TGCAGCGTTGGCGACAGGGGCGAAGACTACGAGCAGTACTTC.

In its sample, this clonotype was seen a few times. This sequence joins TRBV28 and TRBJ2-1; D is ambiguous. Deletions cut 5 bases from V and 9 bases from J, with 8 bases between. The CDR3 loop spans 11 amino acids. Per germline, CDR1 MDHEN and CDR2 SYDVKM. The CDR3 spells CASSALGEQFF. The CDR3 DNA is TGTGCCAGCAGTGCCTTAGGTGAGCAGTTCTTC.

The V gene is TRBV5-5, the J gene TRBJ1-2; D is unresolved. CDR1 and CDR2 (germline): SGHKS, YYEKEE (reference sequence). V gave up 0 bases and J gave up 6 bases, with 9 bases separating them. The CDR3 runs to 13 residues. Written as DNA, the CDR3 is TGTGCCAGCAGCTTGGCTGGGGTGGATGGCTACACCTTC. Its protein is CASSLAGVDGYTF.

J is TRBJ1-5 and V is TRBV4-1; no clear D. The V end was cut by 4 bases, the J end by 4 bases, with 11 bases between. Germline assignment: CDR1 MGHRA and CDR2 YSYEKL. The CDR3 sequence is 14 residues long. In DNA, the CDR3 is TGCGCCAGCAGCCCAGCAGTTGGAAATCAGCCCCAGCATTTT. Protein product: CASSPAVGNQPQHF.

This chain connects TRBV12-3 or TRBV12-4 to TRBJ1-2, with D maybe TRBD1 (5 bases). The CDR3 loop spans 12 amino acids. V was shortened by 8 bases and J by 6 bases, with 13 bases between the two germline ends. CDR3: CASGVTADGYTF. The CDR3 DNA follows: TGTGCCAGCGGGGTGACAGCGGATGGCTACACCTTC.

The V gene is TRBV28, the J gene TRBJ2-1; 10 bases match TRBD2. This CDR3 region has 18 residues. Trimming at V came to 7 bases and at J to 3 bases, leaving 15 bases not matched to a gene. Germline loops: CDR1 MDHEN, CDR2 SYDVKM. DNA for the CDR3: TGTGCCAGCATCCCATCCCACCGGACTAGCGGTTACTACAATGAGCAGTTCTTC. Translating it yields CASIPSHRTSGYYNEQFF.

The V call is TRBV7-6, the J call TRBJ2-7, with D uncertain. CDR3 length equals 14 residues. V was pared by 1 base and J by 3 bases, with 10 bases between. Per germline, CDR1 SGHVS and CDR2 FNYEAQ. The CDR3 DNA reads as TGTGCCAGCAGCTTAGGAGGTGTTGACTACGAGCAGTACTTC. Encoded protein: CASSLGGVDYEQYF.